This is a list of T cell receptor beta chains from one sample in a study of blood T cell repertoires in COVID-19. Clones were read by immunoSEQ multiplex PCR, and TCRdb kept only the in-frame ones, dropping some. The repertoire has fewer than 250,000 clones, 75% to 85% of them found once; the top ten carry more than 5.5%. The sequencing input was peripheral blood. The source is a human donor in a cohort sampled during active COVID-19. CDR3s include the opening cysteine and the closing phenylalanine or tryptophan. D genes are given only for firm matches. Clone size is shown for a subset of rows, as once, few, many or a class of expanded clone.

v_gene	j_gene	d_gene	abundance	CDR3nt	CDR3aa
TRBV9	TRBJ1-1	-	-	TGTGCCAGCAGCGTAGGGCGGGAGAACACTGAAGCTTTCTTT	CASSVGRENTEAFF
TRBV30	TRBJ1-6	-	-	TGTGCCTGGACTACCGGGACAAATAATAATTCACCCCTCCACTTT	CAWTTGTNNNSPLHF
TRBV29-1	TRBJ1-2	-	-	TGCAGCGTCAATACAGGGTCTGGCTACACCTTC	CSVNTGSGYTF
TRBV27	TRBJ1-6	-	few	TGTGCCAGCAGTTATGAACCGGATAATTCACCCCTCCACTTT	CASSYEPDNSPLHF
TRBV5-1	TRBJ1-5	TRBD1	-	TGCGCCAGCAGCTTGGTATCAGGGGGCGATCAGCCCCAGCATTTT	CASSLVSGGDQPQHF
TRBV7-9	TRBJ2-7	TRBD2	-	TGTGCCAGCAGCTTCCCTCTCGGACTAGCCTCAGGAAAGCAGTACTTC	CASSFPLGLASGKQYF
TRBV18	TRBJ2-1	TRBD1	-	TGTGCCAGCTCACCACGGACAGGACTGGGGCCCTACAATGAGCAGTTCTTC	CASSPRTGLGPYNEQFF
TRBV6-5	TRBJ2-3	TRBD2	-	TGTGCCAGCAGTCCCGGGAGGGCCTCGACAGATACGCAGTATTTT	CASSPGRASTDTQYF
TRBV6-5	TRBJ2-5	TRBD1	-	TGTGCCAGCAGTCGACAGGGTGGTGGAGAGACCCAGTACTTC	CASSRQGGGETQYF
TRBV18	TRBJ1-2	-	-	TGTGCCAGCTCACTCGGACAGTCCGGACGTCACTATGGCTACACCTTC	CASSLGQSGRHYGYTF
TRBV10-2	TRBJ1-1	TRBD1	many	TGCGCCAGCGGGACAGGGAAACCTTTCTTT	CASGTGKPFF
TRBV6-6	TRBJ2-1	-	-	TGTGCCAGCAGTAAACGAACTGGGGGGTCCTACAATGAGCAGTTCTTC	CASSKRTGGSYNEQFF
TRBV4-1	TRBJ2-7	-	many	TGCGCCAGCAGCCAGGGGCGCCTCCGGGACACACCCTACGAGCAGTACTTC	CASSQGRLRDTPYEQYF
TRBV7-6	TRBJ2-2	TRBD1	-	TGTGCCAGCAGCTTAACTAGGACAGGGGGGAACACCGGGGAGCTGTTTTTT	CASSLTRTGGNTGELFF
TRBV2	TRBJ2-1	-	-	TGTGCCAGCACCGGAGGGGCAGGGGGACCGGATGAGCAGTTCTTC	CASTGGAGGPDEQFF
TRBV7-9	TRBJ2-7	-	-	TGTGCCAGCAGCCCCGAGGAGATACCCTACGAGCAGTACTTC	CASSPEEIPYEQYF
TRBV15	TRBJ2-6	TRBD2	-	TGTGCCACCAGCAGAGATCAGTATAGCGGGGGCGGCCTATCTGGGGCCAACGTCCTGACTTTC	CATSRDQYSGGGLSGANVLTF
TRBV6-2/TRBV6-3	TRBJ1-2	-	-	TGTGCCAGCAGTTACTCTACAGGGATCTATGGCTACACCTTC	CASSYSTGIYGYTF
TRBV4-2	TRBJ2-7	-	-	TGTGCCAGCAGCCAGCTACAGGGTCGGGTGTACTTC	CASSQLQGRVYF
TRBV5-1	TRBJ2-3	-	-	TGCGCCAGCAGCTTGGGGGAGTTGGATACGCAGTATTTT	CASSLGELDTQYF
TRBV28	TRBJ1-2	-	-	TGTGCCAGCAGCAGGGACATCTATGGCTACACCTTC	CASSRDIYGYTF
TRBV21-1	TRBJ2-7	-	-	TGTGCCAGCAGCAAAGTAGGAGGGCCAACCATCTCCTACGAGCAGTACTTC	CASSKVGGPTISYEQYF
TRBV29-1	TRBJ2-2	TRBD1	few	TGCAGCGTTGCGGGGACAGGGAGTTTGAACACCGGGGAGCTGTTTTTT	CSVAGTGSLNTGELFF
TRBV10-2	TRBJ1-5	-	-	TGCGCCAGCAGTGAGAGGCAGGGGAGGGGACAGCCCCAGCATTTT	CASSERQGRGQPQHF
TRBV5-1	TRBJ1-1	TRBD1	-	TGCGCCAGCAGCCTTCAGGACAGGGATGACACTGAAGCTTTCTTT	CASSLQDRDDTEAFF
TRBV4-1	TRBJ2-3	TRBD1	-	TGCGCCAGCAGCCAGGGGACAGGGGGCGGAACAGATACGCAGTATTTT	CASSQGTGGGTDTQYF
TRBV7-9	TRBJ1-2	-	few	TGTGCCAGCAGCTTTACAGGCGTTGGCTACACCTTC	CASSFTGVGYTF
TRBV4-1	TRBJ2-7	-	-	TGCGCCAGCAGCCCTGGACAGTTCTACGAGCAGTACTTC	CASSPGQFYEQYF
TRBV6-4	TRBJ1-4	TRBD1	-	TGTGCCAGCAGTGAAGGGACAGGGGATGAAAAACTGTTTTTT	CASSEGTGDEKLFF
TRBV7-2	TRBJ1-5	-	-	TGTGCCAGCAGCTCGCAGGGTCATCAGCCCCAGCATTTT	CASSSQGHQPQHF
TRBV19	TRBJ2-3	TRBD2	-	TGTGCCAGTACCCTCGCGGCTAGCGGGGGGCCCACAGATACGCAGTATTTT	CASTLAASGGPTDTQYF
TRBV27	TRBJ1-5	-	-	TGTGCCAGCAGTTGGACAGAGAATCAGCCCCAGCATTTT	CASSWTENQPQHF